This is a list of T cell receptor beta chains from one sample in a study of metastatic and nonmetastatic thyroid tumors. Using MiXCR, TCRdb reanalyzed the PCR reads. The sample holds about 33,000 clones, 17% seen once. The material sequenced was blood. These receptors all come from a female donor with papillary thyroid cancer or a benign thyroid nodule (not recorded which). Some clones in this sample may be carry-over from other donors' samples. Each CDR3 is given with its conserved first and last residue. The D gene is left open where the match is weak. Clone sizes are given selectively: once, few, many, or a class where the clone is expanded.

NA | TRBJ2-5 | TRBD1 | TRBV5-5 | CASRVGQSNQETQYF | TGTGCCAGCAGGGTGGGACAGTCTAACCAAGAGACCCAGTACTTC
few | TRBJ2-3 | NA | TRBV6-1 | CASSEAWGLGGGDTQYF | TGTGCCAGCAGTGAAGCTTGGGGACTTGGAGGGGGTGATACGCAGTATTTT
few | TRBJ2-3 | TRBD2 | TRBV4-1 | CASSQARLAGGSTDTQYF | TGCGCCAGCAGCCAAGCCCGACTAGCGGGGGGTAGCACAGATACGCAGTATTTT
NA | TRBJ2-1 | TRBD2 | TRBV28 | CASSAGLDYNEQFF | TGTGCCAGCAGTGCGGGACTAGATTACAATGAGCAGTTCTTC
many | TRBJ2-3 | NA | TRBV19 | CASSIMGRGGGDTQYF | TGTGCCAGTAGTATAATGGGACGTGGGGGCGGCGATACGCAGTATTTT
few | TRBJ1-2 | NA | TRBV28 | CASRGPRNYVYTF | TGTGCCAGCAGAGGGCCCCGAAACTATGTCTACACCTTC
few | TRBJ2-2 | TRBD2 | TRBV12-3/TRBV12-4 | CASSTSGRASGELFF | TGTGCCAGCAGTACTAGCGGGAGGGCCTCCGGGGAGCTGTTTTTT
NA | TRBJ2-7 | NA | TRBV6-1 | CASTGAWGWTYEQYF | TGTGCCAGCACAGGGGCCTGGGGATGGACTTACGAGCAGTACTTC
few | TRBJ2-1 | TRBD2 | TRBV6-1 | CACSVGGSGSGEQSF | TGTGCCTGCAGTGTTGGGGGTAGCGGGAGCGGTGAGCAGTCCTTC
NA | TRBJ2-5 | NA | TRBV11-3 | CASSFVRQDTQYF | TGTGCCAGCAGCTTTGTACGCCAAGATACCCAGTACTTC
many | TRBJ2-1 | NA | TRBV9 | CASSGTNGNEQFF | TGTGCCAGCAGTGGGACCAATGGCAATGAGCAGTTCTTC
many | TRBJ2-3 | TRBD1 | TRBV6-4 | CASSDGTGGTDTQYF | TGTGCCAGCAGTGACGGGACAGGGGGCACAGATACGCAGTATTTT
many | TRBJ1-1 | NA | TRBV9 | CASSVAPYSNTEAFF | TGTGCCAGCAGCGTAGCTCCATATTCGAACACTGAAGCTTTCTTT
many | TRBJ2-3 | NA | TRBV20-1 | CRADSPTTDTQYF | TGCAGGGCCGACAGCCCCACCACAGATACGCAGTATTTT
NA | TRBJ2-5 | TRBD2 | TRBV20-1 | CSALYSGGSKETKYF | TGCAGTGCATTATACAGCGGGGGATCTAAAGAGACCAAGTACTTC
many | TRBJ2-5 | NA | TRBV24-1 | CATRAEAQETQYF | TGTGCCACCCGGGCCGAGGCTCAAGAGACCCAGTACTTC
many | TRBJ2-1 | NA | TRBV10-1 | CASSDPSRPPGSNEQFF | TGCGCCAGCAGTGACCCCTCGAGGCCTCCCGGATCCAATGAGCAGTTCTTC
many | TRBJ2-6 | NA | TRBV19 | CASRKSGANVLTF | TGTGCCAGTCGGAAGTCTGGGGCCAACGTCCTGACTTTC
many | TRBJ1-2 | TRBD1 | TRBV4-1 | CASSPGDRVHYGYTF | TGCGCCAGCAGCCCCGGGGACAGGGTTCACTATGGCTACACCTTC
NA | TRBJ2-3 | NA | TRBV7-6 | CASSFLLSGVADTQYF | TGTGCCAGCAGCTTTTTACTATCGGGAGTTGCAGATACGCAGTATTTT
many | TRBJ2-2 | NA | TRBV5-4 | CASSPQVGSDSGELFF | TGTGCCAGCAGCCCTCAGGTGGGGTCGGATTCCGGGGAGCTGTTTTTT
NA | TRBJ1-1 | NA | TRBV5-1 | CASSWGENMNNEAFF | TGCGCCAGCAGCTGGGGGGAAAACATGAACAATGAAGCTTTCTTT
many | TRBJ2-5 | NA | TRBV19 | CASSMRGKETQYF | TGTGCCAGTAGTATGAGAGGGAAAGAGACCCAGTACTTC
few | TRBJ1-2 | NA | TRBV12-3/TRBV12-4 | CASSFRGGESYTF | TGCGCCAGCAGTTTTAGGGGGGGAGAGAGCTACACCTTC
many | TRBJ2-7 | TRBD2 | TRBV3-1 | CASSQDPRRLAGLSYEQYF | TGTGCCAGCAGCCAAGATCCCCGAAGACTAGCGGGACTCTCCTACGAGCAGTACTTC
many | TRBJ1-1 | NA | TRBV30 | CAWSGSVNTEAFF | TGTGCCTGGAGTGGGAGTGTAAACACTGAAGCTTTCTTT
medium-sized | TRBJ1-6 | NA | TRBV6-1 | CASKETGNSPLHF | TGTGCCAGCAAAGAGACAGGAAATTCACCCCTCCACTTT
few | TRBJ2-7 | NA | TRBV5-1 | CASSTTGGGSYEQYF | TGCGCCAGCAGCACTACAGGTGGGGGGTCCTACGAGCAGTACTTC
many | TRBJ1-1 | NA | TRBV4-3 | CASSQDEGGAGTEAFF | TGCGCCAGCAGCCAAGATGAAGGGGGGGCAGGCACTGAAGCTTTCTTT
many | TRBJ1-6 | NA | TRBV28 | CASRDSNSPLHF | TGTGCCAGCAGGGACAGTAATTCACCCCTCCACTTT
many | TRBJ2-5 | NA | TRBV2 | CANLDWMGAQYF | TGTGCCAACCTGGACTGGATGGGGGCCCAGTACTTC
many | TRBJ2-1 | NA | TRBV24-1 | CATSDSQGSSYNEQFF | TGTGCCACCAGTGACTCCCAGGGGAGCTCCTACAATGAGCAGTTCTTC
many | TRBJ1-1 | NA | TRBV13 | CASSFGQNTEAFF | TGTGCCAGCAGCTTCGGACAGAACACTGAAGCTTTCTTT
many | TRBJ2-5 | TRBD1 | TRBV7-9 | CASSLGQGARETQYF | TGTGCCAGCAGCTTAGGTCAGGGGGCGAGAGAGACCCAGTACTTC
NA | TRBJ1-2 | NA | TRBV7-2 | CASSLGPGSALGYTF | TGTGCCAGCAGCCTGGGCCCGGGGTCTGCCCTAGGCTACACCTTC
NA | TRBJ2-7 | NA | TRBV10-3 | CAIIGSVAYEQYF | TGTGCCATCATAGGTAGCGTGGCCTACGAGCAGTACTTC
many | TRBJ2-1 | TRBD2 | TRBV29-1 | CSVNPGLAGGNEQFF | TGCAGCGTGAACCCGGGACTAGCGGGAGGTAATGAGCAGTTCTTC
many | TRBJ2-2 | TRBD1 | TRBV2 | CASSRDRGRTGELFF | TGTGCCAGCAGTCGGGACAGGGGAAGGACCGGGGAGCTGTTTTTT
medium-sized | TRBJ2-1 | TRBD2 | TRBV25-1 | CASSPRLGLAGQGSYNEQFF | TGTGCCAGCAGTCCGAGGTTGGGACTAGCGGGGCAGGGCTCCTACAATGAGCAGTTCTTC
many | TRBJ1-5 | TRBD1 | TRBV6-1 | CASRDGTGGKPQHF | TGTGCCAGCAGAGACGGGACAGGTGGAAAGCCCCAGCATTTT
many | TRBJ1-6 | NA | TRBV19 | CASGKGPVNSPLHF | TGTGCCAGTGGGAAGGGACCGGTCAATTCACCCCTCCACTTT
many | TRBJ1-3 | NA | TRBV3-1 | CASKGGHSGNTIYF | TGTGCCAGCAAAGGTGGACATTCTGGAAACACCATATATTTT
NA | TRBJ1-2 | NA | TRBV20-1 | CSARTQLNYGYTF | TGCAGTGCTAGAACACAGCTAAACTATGGCTACACCTTC
many | TRBJ2-4 | NA | TRBV4-2 | CASSQELAKNIQYF | TGTGCCAGCAGCCAAGAACTAGCCAAAAACATTCAGTACTTC
many | TRBJ2-1 | TRBD2 | TRBV7-2 | CASSSPGLLNEQFF | TGTGCCAGCAGCTCACCGGGACTACTGAATGAGCAGTTCTTC
NA | TRBJ1-2 | TRBD1 | TRBV7-2 | CASSPDRACGYTF | TGTGCCAGCAGCCCGGACAGGGCTTGTGGCTACACCTTC